These 9 T cell receptor beta chains came from one sample sequenced in a study of CD8 T cells in ankylosing spondylitis (TCRdb year 2017). Here is what the overall study found, with its caveats: Blood from ankylosing spondylitis patients appeared to be characterized by a TCR beta motif made up of seven or eight highly homologous amino acid variants.

These receptors' targets are unknown. Library creation used 5' RACE. Instrument on record: Illumina HiSeq 2500. TCRdb reprocessed the public reads (quality trimming at Q25 with fastp, clone calling with MiXCR) and kept in-frame beta chains. One record per CDR3 amino acid sequence lists the most common genes and DNA. The sample table contains under 550,000 distinct CDR3 sequences; only one count was recorded for roughly a quarter of them. 0.89% of the sample is in the top ten clones. Sequencing was performed on blood, either unsorted or a sorted T cell fraction (not recorded which). These TCRs come from a male donor with ankylosing spondylitis.

The rearrangement uses TRBV5-1 and TRBJ1-1; D is possibly TRBD1 (6 bases). The CDR3 loop spans 15 amino acids. Between the trimmed V and J ends, which lost 1 base and 3 bases, there was a span of 13 bases. In germline, CDR1 is SGHRS, CDR2 YFSETQ. The CDR3 loop is CASSLTGSGDTEAFF. The CDR3 DNA is TGCGCCAGCAGCTTGACAGGGAGTGGGGACACTGAAGCTTTCTTT.

This sequence joins TRBV2 and TRBJ2-7; D is uncertain. Looked up from germline, CDR1 is SNHLY and CDR2 is FYNNEI. With 1 base removed from V and 5 bases from J, the gap between germline ends came to 3 bases. CDR3 length equals 11 residues. The CDR3 is CASSEGHEQYF. The CDR3 coding sequence is TGTGCCAGCAGTGAAGGCCACGAGCAGTACTTC.

This chain links TRBV29-1 with TRBJ1-1; no firm D call. CDR1 is SQVTM and CDR2 is ANQGSEA in the germline V gene. The CDR3 has 12 amino acids. V dropped 7 bases and J dropped 1 base, with 10 bases sitting between them. The CDR3 is CSAREGNTEAFF. In DNA, the CDR3 is TGCAGCGCCCGGGAGGGGAACACTGAAGCTTTCTTT.

In the case of this clonotype: A much larger clone is a single base away; this may be a read error. V usage is TRBV29-1 and J usage is TRBJ2-1, with D possibly being TRBD2 (6 bases). The CDR3 length is 12 residues. Germline CDR1 reads SQVTM; CDR2 reads ANQGSEA. The CDR3 sequence is CSSGTPDNDQFF. In DNA form, the CDR3 reads TGCAGCTCCGGGACTCCCGACAATGACCAGTTCTTC.

The chain employs TRBV18 and TRBJ2-5; D is unresolved. CDR1 and CDR2 from the germline V gene are KGHSH and LQKENI. The CDR3 is 14 residues long. V lost 2 bases and J 1 base, leaving 8 bases between the germline ends. In DNA, the CDR3 is TGTGCCAGCTCACCAGGGCCGTCCCAAGAGACCCAGTACTTC. Residues: CASSPGPSQETQYF.

This clonotype was seen only a few times. The chain has TRBV20-1 and TRBJ1-1, with a possible D match to TRBD1 (6 bases). Germline V lookup: CDR1 DFQATT, CDR2 SNEGSKA (reference sequence). This CDR3 comprises 12 residues. V was cut by 2 bases and J by 5 bases, with 9 bases left in between. CDR3 in DNA: TGCAGTGCTAGACGGGGGCCAACTGAAGCTTTCTTT. As protein: CSARRGPTEAFF.

The chain couples TRBV24-1 to TRBJ2-1, with 13 bases that match TRBD2. This CDR3 region has 15 residues. The V gene end was trimmed by 4 bases and the J gene end by 12 bases; junction bases not matched to a gene: 8. Germline V gives CDR1 KGHDR, CDR2 SFDVKD. CDR3 sequence: CATSDPGLAGVGQFF. The DNA for the CDR3 is TGTGCCACCAGTGACCCCGGACTAGCGGGAGTGGGGCAGTTCTTC.

This clonotype was detected only a few times. The chain recombines TRBV5-1 with TRBJ2-5; TRBD1 matches 7 bases. The CDR3 sequence is 16 residues long. V shed 0 bases and J 0 bases; nucleotides not matched to a gene: 5. The germline V gene has CDR1 SGHRS and CDR2 YFSETQ. CDR3 nucleotides: TGCGCCAGCAGCTTGGGGGGACAGAGACACCAAGAGACCCAGTACTTC. Protein product: CASSLGGQRHQETQYF.

Only a few counts were recorded for this clonotype. V gene TRBV5-6 combines with J gene TRBJ2-3, with D perhaps TRBD2 (5 bases). V shed 3 bases and J shed 5 bases, with 13 bases lying between them. The length of the CDR3 is 14 residues. The germline CDR1 and CDR2 sequences are SGHDT and YYEEEE. CDR3 region: CASSSGLAIDTQYF. The CDR3 nucleotides are TGTGCCAGCAGCTCAGGACTCGCGATAGATACGCAGTATTTT. The complete variable domain, with remaining parts taken from reference TRBV5-6 and TRBJ2-3, reads DAGVTQSPTHLIKTRGQQVTLRCSPKSGHDTVSWYQQALGQGPQFIFQYYEEEERQRGNFPDRFSGHQFPNYSSELNVNALLLGDSALYLCASSSGLAIDTQYFGPGTRLTVL.